The source of this T cell receptor (beta chain) is a study of human T cells and chemical hapten exposure. About the research overall: The patients were mostly female; they had alopecia areata, totalis or universalis.

Described time point: patch test 1, 2 weeks after DPC sensitization. Sample treatment: therapeutic diphenylcyclopropenone sensitization with weekly scalp DPC. This clonotype was counted at least ten times. MiXCR, run by TCRdb on the RACE reads, gives a single entry per CDR3 protein. In the table there are around 300,000 distinct CDR3 sequences, approximately 6.9% of which are singletons. Sequenced material: whole blood, taken in connection with sensitization to the hapten diphenylcyclopropenone (DPC). The TCR was taken from a young woman with alopecia areata. Some clones in this sample may be carry-over from other donors' samples.

The CDR3 sequence is CASSQGSVPYNEQFF. The CDR3 DNA is TGTGCCAGCAGCCAAGGCTCCGTCCCGTACAATGAGCAGTTCTTC. The chain uses TRBV3-1 and TRBJ2-1; the D is unclear. The CDR3 has 15 amino acids. The germline V gene encodes CDR1 LGHDT and CDR2 YNNKEL (reference sequence). V was cut by 1 base and J by 4 bases, with 11 bases left in between.